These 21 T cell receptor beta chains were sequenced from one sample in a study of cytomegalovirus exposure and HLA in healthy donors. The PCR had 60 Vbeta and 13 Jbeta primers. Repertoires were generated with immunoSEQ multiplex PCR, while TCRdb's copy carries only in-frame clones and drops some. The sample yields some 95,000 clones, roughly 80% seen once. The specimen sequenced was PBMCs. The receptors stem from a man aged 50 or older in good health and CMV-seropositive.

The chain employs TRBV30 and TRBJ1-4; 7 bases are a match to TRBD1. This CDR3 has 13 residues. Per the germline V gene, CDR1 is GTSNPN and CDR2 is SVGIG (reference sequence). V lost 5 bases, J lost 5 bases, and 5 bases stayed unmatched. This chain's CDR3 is CAWQGGPNEKLFF. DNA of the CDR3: TGTGCCTGGCAGGGGGGTCCAAATGAAAAACTGTTTTTT.

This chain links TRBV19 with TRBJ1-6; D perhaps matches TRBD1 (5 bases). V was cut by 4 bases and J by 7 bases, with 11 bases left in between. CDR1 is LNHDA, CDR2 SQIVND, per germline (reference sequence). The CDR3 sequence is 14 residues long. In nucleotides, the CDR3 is TGTGCCAGTAGTACTCAGGGAGGCAATTCACCCCTCCACTTT. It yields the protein CASSTQGGNSPLHF. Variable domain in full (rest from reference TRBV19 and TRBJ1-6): DGGITQSPKYLFRKEGQNVTLSCEQNLNHDAMYWYRQDPGQGLRLIYYSQIVNDFQKGDIAEGYSVSREKKESFPLTVTSAQKNPTAFYLCASSTQGGNSPLHFGNGTRLTVT.

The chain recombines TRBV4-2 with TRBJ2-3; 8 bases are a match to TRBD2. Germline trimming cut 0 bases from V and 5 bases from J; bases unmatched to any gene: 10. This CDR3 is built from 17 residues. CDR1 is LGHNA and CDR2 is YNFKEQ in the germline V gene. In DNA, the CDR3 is TGTGCCAGCAGCCAAGATCTGGCGGGGGGCCGGGGAGATACGCAGTATTTT. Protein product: CASSQDLAGGRGDTQYF.

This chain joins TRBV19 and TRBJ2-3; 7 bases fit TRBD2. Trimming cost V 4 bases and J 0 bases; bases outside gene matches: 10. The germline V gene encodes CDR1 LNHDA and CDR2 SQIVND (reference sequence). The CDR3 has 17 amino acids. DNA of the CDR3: TGTGCCAGTAGTACCCACGCCAGCGGGGTAAGCACAGATACGCAGTATTTT. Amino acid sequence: CASSTHASGVSTDTQYF. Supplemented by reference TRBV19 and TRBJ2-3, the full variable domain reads DGGITQSPKYLFRKEGQNVTLSCEQNLNHDAMYWYRQDPGQGLRLIYYSQIVNDFQKGDIAEGYSVSREKKESFPLTVTSAQKNPTAFYLCASSTHASGVSTDTQYFGPGTRLTVL.

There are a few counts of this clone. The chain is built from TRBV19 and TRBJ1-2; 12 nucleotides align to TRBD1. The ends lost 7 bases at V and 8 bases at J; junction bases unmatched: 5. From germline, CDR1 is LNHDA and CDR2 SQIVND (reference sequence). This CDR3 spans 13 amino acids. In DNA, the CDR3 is TGTGCCAGTACAACTGGGACAGGGGGCGGCTACACCTTC. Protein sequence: CASTTGTGGGYTF.

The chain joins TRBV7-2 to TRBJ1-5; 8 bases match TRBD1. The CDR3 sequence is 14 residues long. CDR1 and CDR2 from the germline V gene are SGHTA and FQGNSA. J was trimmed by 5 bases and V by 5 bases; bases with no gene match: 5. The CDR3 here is CASSGQGGDQPQHF. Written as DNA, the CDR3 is TGTGCCAGCAGCGGACAGGGAGGGGATCAGCCCCAGCATTTT.

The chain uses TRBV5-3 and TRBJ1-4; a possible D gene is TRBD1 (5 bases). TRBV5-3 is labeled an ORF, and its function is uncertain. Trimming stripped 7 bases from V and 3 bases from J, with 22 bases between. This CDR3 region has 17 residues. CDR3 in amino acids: CARPRRGSRKANEKLFF. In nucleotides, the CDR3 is TGTGCCAGACCCAGGCGGGGCAGCCGCAAAGCTAATGAAAAACTGTTTTTT.

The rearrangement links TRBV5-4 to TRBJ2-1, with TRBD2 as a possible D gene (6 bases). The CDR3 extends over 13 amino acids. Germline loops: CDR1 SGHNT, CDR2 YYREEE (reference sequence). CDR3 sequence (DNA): TGTGCGGAAAAGGGGACTTCCGACAATGAGCAGTTCTTC. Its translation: CAEKGTSDNEQFF. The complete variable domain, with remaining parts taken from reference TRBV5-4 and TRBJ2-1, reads ETGVTQSPTHLIKTRGQQVTLRCSSQSGHNTVSWYQQALGQGPQFIFQYYREEENGRGNFPPRFSGLQFPNYSSELNVNALELDDSALYLCAEKGTSDNEQFFGPGTRLTVL.

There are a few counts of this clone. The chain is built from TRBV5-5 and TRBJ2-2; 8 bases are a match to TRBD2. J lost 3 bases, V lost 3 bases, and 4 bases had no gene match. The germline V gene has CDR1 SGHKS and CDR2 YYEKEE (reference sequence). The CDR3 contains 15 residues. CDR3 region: CASSSGGSYTGELFF. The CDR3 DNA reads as TGTGCCAGCAGCTCGGGAGGGAGTTACACCGGGGAGCTGTTTTTT.

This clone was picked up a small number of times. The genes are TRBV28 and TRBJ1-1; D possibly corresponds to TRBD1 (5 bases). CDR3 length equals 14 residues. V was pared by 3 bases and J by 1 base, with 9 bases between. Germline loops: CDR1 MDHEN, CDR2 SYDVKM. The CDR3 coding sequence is TGTGCCAGCAGTTTGACAGCAAGGAACACTGAAGCTTTCTTT. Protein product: CASSLTARNTEAFF. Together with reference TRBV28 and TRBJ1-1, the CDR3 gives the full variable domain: DVKVTQSSRYLVKRTGEKVFLECVQDMDHENMFWYRQDPGLGLRLIYFSYDVKMKEKGDIPEGYSVSREKKERFSLILESASTNQTSMYLCASSLTARNTEAFFGQGTRLTVV.

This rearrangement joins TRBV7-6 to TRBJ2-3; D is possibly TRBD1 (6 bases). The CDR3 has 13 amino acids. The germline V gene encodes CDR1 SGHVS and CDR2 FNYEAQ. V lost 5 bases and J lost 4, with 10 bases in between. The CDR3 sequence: CASSRRGADTQYF. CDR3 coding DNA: TGTGCCAGCAGCCGCAGGGGTGCAGATACGCAGTATTTT.

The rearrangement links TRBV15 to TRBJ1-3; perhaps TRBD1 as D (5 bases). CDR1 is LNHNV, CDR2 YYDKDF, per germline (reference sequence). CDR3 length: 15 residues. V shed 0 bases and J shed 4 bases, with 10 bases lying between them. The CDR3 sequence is CATSRDRTGGNTIYF. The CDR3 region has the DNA TGTGCCACCAGCAGAGATCGAACAGGCGGAAACACCATATATTTT.

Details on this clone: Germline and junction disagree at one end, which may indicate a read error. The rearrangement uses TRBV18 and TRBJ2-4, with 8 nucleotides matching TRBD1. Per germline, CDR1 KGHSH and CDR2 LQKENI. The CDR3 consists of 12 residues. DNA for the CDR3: TGTGCCAGCTCACCCCAAAGGACAGGGAAGTCCTTC. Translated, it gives CASSPQRTGKSF.

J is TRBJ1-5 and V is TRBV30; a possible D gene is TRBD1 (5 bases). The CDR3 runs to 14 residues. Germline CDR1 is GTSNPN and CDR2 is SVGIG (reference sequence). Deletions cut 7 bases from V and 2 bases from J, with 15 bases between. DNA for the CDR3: TGTGCCTACGACGTTGGGGGGGGCAATCAGCCCCAGCATTTT. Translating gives CAYDVGGGNQPQHF.

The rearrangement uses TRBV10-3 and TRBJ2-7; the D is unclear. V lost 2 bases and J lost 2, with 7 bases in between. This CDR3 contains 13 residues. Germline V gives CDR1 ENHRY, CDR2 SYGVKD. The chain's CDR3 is CAISEAVPYEQYF. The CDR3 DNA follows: TGTGCCATCAGTGAGGCGGTCCCCTACGAGCAGTACTTC.

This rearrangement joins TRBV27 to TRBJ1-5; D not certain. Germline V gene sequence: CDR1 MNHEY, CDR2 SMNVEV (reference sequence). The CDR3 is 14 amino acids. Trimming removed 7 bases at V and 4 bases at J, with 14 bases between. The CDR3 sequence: CASKLAGGNQPQHF. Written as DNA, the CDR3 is TGTGCCAGCAAACTTGCGGGCGGGAATCAGCCCCAGCATTTT.

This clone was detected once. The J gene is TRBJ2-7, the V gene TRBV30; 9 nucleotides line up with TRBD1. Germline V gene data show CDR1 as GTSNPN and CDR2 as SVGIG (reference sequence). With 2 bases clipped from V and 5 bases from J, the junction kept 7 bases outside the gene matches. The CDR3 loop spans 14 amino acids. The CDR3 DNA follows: TGTGCCTGGAGTACGGGACAGGGTGGGAACGAGCAGTACTTC. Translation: CAWSTGQGGNEQYF.

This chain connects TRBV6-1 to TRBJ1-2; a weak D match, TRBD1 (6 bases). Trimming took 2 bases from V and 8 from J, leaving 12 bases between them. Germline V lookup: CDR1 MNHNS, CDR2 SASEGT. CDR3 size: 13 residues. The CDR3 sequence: CASSELGARGYTF. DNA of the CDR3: TGTGCCAGCAGTGAACTGGGGGCAAGGGGCTACACCTTC.

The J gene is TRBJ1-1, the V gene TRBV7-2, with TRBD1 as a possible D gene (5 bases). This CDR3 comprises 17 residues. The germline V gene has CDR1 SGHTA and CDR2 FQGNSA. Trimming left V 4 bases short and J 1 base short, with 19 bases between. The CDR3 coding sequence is TGTGCCAGCAGCTCATATCCACTGACAGCGAAGAACACTGAAGCTTTCTTT. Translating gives CASSSYPLTAKNTEAFF.

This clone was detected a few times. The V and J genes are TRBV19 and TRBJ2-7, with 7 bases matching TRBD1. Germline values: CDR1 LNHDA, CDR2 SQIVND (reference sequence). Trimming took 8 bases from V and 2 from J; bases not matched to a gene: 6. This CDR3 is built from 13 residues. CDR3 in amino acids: CASAEGAPYEQYF. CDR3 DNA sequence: TGTGCCAGTGCCGAGGGGGCCCCCTACGAGCAGTACTTC.

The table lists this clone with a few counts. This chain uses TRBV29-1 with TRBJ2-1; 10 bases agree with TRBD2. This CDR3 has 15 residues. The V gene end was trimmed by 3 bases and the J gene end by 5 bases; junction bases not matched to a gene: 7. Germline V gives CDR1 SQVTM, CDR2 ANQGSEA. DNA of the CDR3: TGCAGCGTTGAGCCTCTAGCGGGGGTTGACAATGAGCAGTTCTTC. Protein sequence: CSVEPLAGVDNEQFF.